The T cell receptor beta chain under discussion was sequenced for a study of T cell responses to AZD1222 COVID-19 vaccine (dated by TCRdb to about 2021). A note on the overall study: A total of 233 trial participants underwent TCR sequencing, of whom about 210 received two doses of AZD1222 and around 25 received two doses of the MenACWY control vaccine. Trial participants were enrolled by age into subgroups of 18-55, 56-69 and 70-plus years, and roughly 160, 29 and 62 TCR-sequenced participants, respectively, were included in these subgroups. Overall study outcomes, separate from this receptor: In the small 56-69-year group, the increase in depth fell short of significance, most likely because of low power. Vaccine-associated CD4 TCRs spanned the whole spike protein, with dominant responses in regions 160-218 and 743-854. A significant rise in spike-specific TCR breadth and depth was observed after two AZD1222 doses relative to day 0 and relative to MenACWY recipients. Nearly half of unique spike-specific TCRs reportedly recognized epitopes outside regions mutated in the B.1.351 and B.1.1.7 variants. Because no day 14 peak-response samples were available, the repertoires could be characterized only after the peak T cell response. Participants were mostly white British, with more females than males. The authors suggested clonal diversity may have been underestimated. Conclusions about previously exposed vaccinees were limited because only six AZD1222 recipients were SARS-CoV-2 seropositive at baseline.

This clone has a handful of counts. Its recognized antigen is unknown. Base qualities are not at hand, and no much larger clone is one base apart. Other nucleotide sequences from this sample produce the same CDR3. The cysteine opens and the phenylalanine closes a CDR3 of 11 amino acids. Solely the CDR3 DNA is kept, with 33 bases framed from the first base. The germline V gene sets CDR1 to SGHAT and CDR2 to FQNNGV. The trim is 5 bases for V and 2 bases for J, with a gap of 3 bases between the germline ends. Sample time point, as interpreted from the label and publication: about 28 days (+/-7) after the second vaccine dose. AZD1222 recipients given second doses at about 4 weeks or at about 12 weeks were pooled, since spike-specific TCR depth and breadth were not found to differ between the two schedules. Vaccinee samples came from UK trials COV001 and COV002, including a single-blind randomized controlled phase 2/3 trial of AZD1222 (ChAdOx1 nCoV-19) in healthy adults. For TCRbeta chain sequencing, PBMC samples were collected from trial participants at day 0 and at day 28 after the second dose.

The CDR3 regions of human TCRbeta chains were analyzed by immunosequencing. The paper's processing steps were these. TCRs in the repertoires were matched against a reference library of SARS-CoV-2-specific TCRs that had been generated with the MIRA antigen-specificity platform. Breadth was defined as the fraction of unique TCRs that were SARS-CoV-2-associated, and depth was defined as the fraction of total T cells that were SARS-CoV-2-associated. Using the MIRA data, every spike-specific TCR was mapped to the spike region that the TCR reacted to and assigned to either a CD4 or a CD8 class. Log10-transformed breadth and depth values were compared by one-way ANOVA with Sidak's multiple comparisons tests. TCRdb's version of the immuneACCESS table is confined to in-frame rearrangements and falls short of the full clone set. An unresolved V gene accounts for under half of the shortfall where checked; the remainder is of unknown origin. The V and J calls and the clone size are those of that table, but D and trimming were determined from the DNA. The sample has over 85,000 clones on record, roughly 92% of them singletons. The ten largest clonotypes hold 2% to 2.5% of the sample.

Rearrangement joined TRBV11-2 to TRBJ2-5; the D gene assignment is ambiguous. The sample consisted of peripheral blood, taken 28 days after the second AZD1222 dose. The sequence was collected from an adult who received the AZD1222 COVID-19 vaccine. In nucleotide form, the sequence is TGTGCCAGCAGCCTACAAGAGACCCAGTACTTC. Its product reads: CASSLQETQYF. Full variable domain (CDR3 extended with the reference TRBV11-2 and TRBJ2-5 proteins): EAGVAQSPRYKIIEKRQSVAFWCNPISGHATLYWYQQILGQGPKLLIQFQNNGVVDDSQLPKDRFSAERLKGVDSTLKIQPAKLEDSAVYLCASSLQETQYFGPGTRLLVL.